This T cell receptor (beta chain) was recorded in a study of Ad26.COV2.S vaccination and SARS-CoV-2 variants. About the study: In the study, Ad26.COV2.S was injected intramuscularly once, or twice 56 days apart.

Findings of the study overall: Individuals receiving vaccine had higher spike-specific TCR breadth than placebo recipients did.

Method: immunoSEQ multiplex PCR; TCRdb's copy keeps in-frame clones and lacks some. The sample gives about 480,000 clones, 87% of which show up once; about 13% is in the top ten. Per germline, CDR1 SGDLS and CDR2 YYNGEE. This CDR3 region has 16 residues. V was clipped by 0 bases and J by 4 bases; unmatched bases: 7. Remarks on this clone: What it binds is unknown.

Treatment in this sample: 19 received Ad26.COV2.S at low or high dose, single or two shots; several received placebo; per-sample allocation not given. Collection of the samples took place on day 63 after the first injection of vaccine or placebo. In Boston, an adult donor aged 18-55 years took part. The source is a person between 18 and 60 years old who received the Ad26.COV2.S COVID-19 vaccine or a placebo. This sample comprised peripheral blood, obtained in a trial of Ad26.COV2.S vaccine versus placebo. This rearrangement joins TRBV9 to TRBJ2-7, with 10 bases lining up with TRBD2. This CDR3 is CASSVGIAGGPYEQYF. The CDR3 nucleotides read TGTGCCAGCAGCGTAGGGATAGCGGGAGGCCCTTACGAGCAGTACTTC. Filled out from reference TRBV9 and TRBJ2-7, the complete variable domain reads DSGVTQTPKHLITATGQRVTLRCSPRSGDLSVYWYQQSLDQGLQFLIQYYNGEERAKGNILERFSAQQFPDLHSELNLSSLELGDSALYFCASSVGIAGGPYEQYFGPGTRLTVT.